These 27 T cell receptor beta chains were sequenced from one sample in a study of blood T cell repertoires in COVID-19. Profiled with immunoSEQ multiplex PCR; TCRdb holds only in-frame clones, not every one. This table has under 150,000 clones, about 88% appearing once. Material: PBMCs or T cells enriched from blood (not recorded which). Source of these receptors: a woman aged 45-65 years who had recovered from COVID-19.

This clone turned up a few times. This chain connects TRBV4-3 to TRBJ1-6, with unresolved D. CDR3 length equals 14 residues. Trimming left V 0 bases short and J 8 bases short, with 8 bases between. Germline loops: CDR1 LGHNA, CDR2 YSLEER. CDR3 coding DNA: TGCGCCAGCAGCCAAGATTGGGCAGATTCACCCCTCCACTTT. This codes for CASSQDWADSPLHF.

The CDR3 region is CASSQDFRFSHEQYF. The CDR3 region has the DNA TGTGCCAGCAGCCAAGACTTTCGTTTTTCCCACGAGCAGTACTTC. The rearrangement joins TRBV3-1 (or the pseudogene TRBV3-2) to TRBJ2-7, with D uncertain. The CDR3 runs to 15 residues. V was cut by 0 bases and J by 5 bases, with 14 bases left in between. The germline V gene encodes CDR1 LGHDT and CDR2 YNNKEL (reference sequence).

The chain has TRBV9 and TRBJ1-5; D is ambiguous. This CDR3 spans 14 amino acids. CDR1 is SGDLS, CDR2 YYNGEE, per germline. Trimming took 0 bases from V and 7 from J, leaving 11 bases between them. CDR3 nucleotides: TGTGCCAGCAGCGTAGCTGGGCAAAGGCAGCCCCAGCATTTT. It codes for CASSVAGQRQPQHF.

V is TRBV11-3 and J is TRBJ2-5; possible D gene TRBD2, 6 bases. With 5 bases removed from V and 4 bases from J, the gap between germline ends came to 17 bases. This CDR3 contains 15 residues. From germline, CDR1 is SGHNT and CDR2 YENEEA. The CDR3 loop is CASSPGGGVRETQYF. The CDR3 DNA is TGTGCCAGCAGCCCCGGTGGAGGGGTGAGAGAGACCCAGTACTTC.

The CDR3 is CASSLLTSPGETQYF. The CDR3 DNA is TGTGCCAGCAGCTTACTCACTAGCCCGGGGGAGACCCAGTACTTC. The rearrangement links TRBV11-2 to TRBJ2-5; possibly TRBD2 for D (6 bases). CDR1 SGHAT and CDR2 FQNNGV come from the germline V gene. The CDR3 is 15 residues long. V was pared by 2 bases and J by 5 bases, with 15 bases between.

This chain uses TRBV5-1 with TRBJ1-2; D perhaps matches TRBD1 (5 bases). Per the germline V gene, CDR1 is SGHRS and CDR2 is YFSETQ. Trimming took off 2 bases at V and 6 bases at J, with 20 bases between the two ends. The CDR3 runs 16 residues. The DNA of the CDR3 is TGCGCCAGCAGCTTAACGGTTGGTCAGGGTCGTAATGGCTACACCTTC. It codes for CASSLTVGQGRNGYTF.

This clone was found a few times. The chain couples TRBV15 to TRBJ1-5; the D gene is possibly TRBD1 (5 bases). CDR1 is LNHNV and CDR2 is YYDKDF in the germline V gene (reference sequence). V was trimmed by 9 bases and J by 5 bases, leaving 17 bases between them. The CDR3 loop spans 14 amino acids. Written as DNA, the CDR3 is TGTGCCACTGCCCACCAGGGTTCTTATCAGCCCCAGCATTTT. As protein: CATAHQGSYQPQHF.

This sequence joins TRBV14 and TRBJ1-2; D is perhaps TRBD1 (6 bases). The CDR3 totals 14 residues. Germline CDR1 reads SGHDN; CDR2 reads FVKESK. Trimming removed 3 bases from V and 2 bases from J, with 10 bases in between. Written as DNA, the CDR3 is TGTGCCAGCAGCCATTGGACAGAAAACTATGGCTACACCTTC. Translated, it gives CASSHWTENYGYTF.

CDR3 residues: CAISESRGIEAFF. DNA of the CDR3: TGTGCCATCAGTGAGTCGAGAGGGATTGAAGCTTTCTTT. This rearrangement joins TRBV10-3 to TRBJ1-1; D gene unclear. V was clipped by 0 bases and J by 7 bases, with 9 bases between them. The CDR3 consists of 13 residues. Looked up from germline, CDR1 is ENHRY and CDR2 is SYGVKD.

The chain couples TRBV7-8 to TRBJ2-5, with 8 bases matching TRBD1. This CDR3 is built from 17 residues. V gave up 1 base and J gave up 2 bases; unmatched junction bases: 9. Germline V CDR1 and CDR2: SGHVS, FQNEAQ. CDR3 sequence reads: CASSLGTQGAVQETQYF. The DNA of the CDR3 is TGTGCCAGCAGCTTAGGGACGCAGGGGGCAGTACAAGAGACCCAGTACTTC. The full variable domain, its missing parts supplied by reference TRBV7-8 and TRBJ2-5, is GAGVSQSPRYKVAKRGQDVALRCDPISGHVSLFWYQQALGQGPEFLTYFQNEAQLDKSGLPSDRFFAERPEGSVSTLKIQRTQQEDSAVYLCASSLGTQGAVQETQYFGPGTRLLVL.

This sequence joins TRBV12-5 and TRBJ1-1; TRBD1 matches 9 bases. V was clipped by 3 bases and J by 3 bases; unmatched bases: 8. The CDR3 is 16 residues long. Looked up from germline, CDR1 is LGHNT and CDR2 is FRNRAP. The CDR3 sequence is CASGLPGQGMDTEAFF. DNA for the CDR3: TGTGCTAGTGGTTTACCGGGACAGGGTATGGACACTGAAGCTTTCTTT.

The chain employs TRBV12-3 or TRBV12-4 and TRBJ2-5; D possibly corresponds to TRBD2 (5 bases). CDR3 length: 13 residues. V lost 4 bases and J 2 bases, leaving 8 bases between the germline ends. The chain's CDR3 is CASSYGLQETQYF. The CDR3 DNA follows: TGTGCCAGCAGTTATGGACTTCAAGAGACCCAGTACTTC.

The rearrangement joins TRBV19 to TRBJ1-2, with 7 bases lining up with TRBD1. Looked up from germline, CDR1 is LNHDA and CDR2 is SQIVND (reference sequence). The CDR3 has 15 residues. V shed 0 bases, J shed 0 bases, and the junction held 1 base outside the gene matches. DNA of the CDR3: TGTGCCAGTAGTATAGATGGGACAGCTAACTATGGCTACACCTTC. Its protein product is CASSIDGTANYGYTF.

This clone was recorded a few times. This chain uses TRBV20-1 with TRBJ1-1; no clear D. This CDR3 region has 11 residues. Germline lookup yields CDR1 DFQATT and CDR2 SNEGSKA (reference sequence). Trimming stripped 4 bases from V and 0 bases from J, with 3 bases between. CDR3 bases: TGCAGTGCTACAGTGAACACTGAAGCTTTCTTT. Its protein is CSATVNTEAFF.

V usage is TRBV3-1 (or the pseudogene TRBV3-2) and J usage is TRBJ1-3; possibly TRBD1 for D (5 bases). The germline CDR1 and CDR2 sequences are LGHDT and YNNKEL (reference sequence). The CDR3 is 16 amino acids. V dropped 6 bases and J dropped 0 bases, with 15 bases sitting between them. CDR3 bases: TGTGCCAGCAGTCGTACCTCAGGGTCCTCTGGAAACACCATATATTTT. This gives the protein CASSRTSGSSGNTIYF.

The genes are TRBV10-2 and TRBJ2-5; perhaps TRBD1 as D (5 bases). The germline CDR1 and CDR2 sequences are WSHSY and SAAADI. The CDR3 runs to 14 residues. V was shortened by 0 bases and J by 5 bases, with 10 bases between the two germline ends. The CDR3 loop reads CASSESGRAETQYF. The DNA for the CDR3 is TGCGCCAGCAGTGAGTCAGGCAGGGCTGAGACCCAGTACTTC.

This clone was picked up a small number of times. The V gene is TRBV18, the J gene TRBJ2-1; 11 bases match TRBD2. The trim removed 6 bases at V and 5 bases at J, leaving 6 bases unmatched. Germline assignment: CDR1 KGHSH and CDR2 LQKENI. This CDR3 has 15 residues. Here the CDR3 reads CASSQLAGVDNEQFF. CDR3 nucleotides: TGTGCCAGCTCTCAACTAGCGGGGGTGGACAATGAGCAGTTCTTC.

The chain is built from TRBV13 and TRBJ1-6, with 7 nucleotides matching TRBD1. J was trimmed by 9 bases and V by 4 bases; bases with no gene match: 12. From germline, CDR1 is PRHDT and CDR2 FYEKMQ (reference sequence). This CDR3 contains 16 residues. CDR3 in DNA: TGTGCCAGCAGCTCGCAACGACAGGGATCATCTTCACCCCTCCACTTT. Its translation: CASSSQRQGSSSPLHF.

The chain uses TRBV7-2 and TRBJ1-5; perhaps TRBD1 as D (5 bases). Germline V gene sequence: CDR1 SGHTA, CDR2 FQGNSA. The CDR3 is 16 amino acids. The V end lost 5 bases, the J end lost 0 bases, and 14 bases lay between the germline ends. The CDR3 region has the DNA TGTGCCAGCAGCCAAACGGTCGGGGGTAGCAATCAGCCCCAGCATTTT. Translation: CASSQTVGGSNQPQHF.

The chain links TRBV7-2 to TRBJ1-6; D possibly corresponds to TRBD1 (5 bases). The CDR3 spans 13 residues. V was pared by 2 bases and J by 9 bases, with 8 bases between. Germline CDR1 SGHTA, CDR2 FQGNSA. In DNA, the CDR3 is TGTGCCAGCAGCTTAACAGGTGGTTCACCCCTCCACTTT. Translation: CASSLTGGSPLHF.

This clone was observed once. The V call is TRBV9, the J call TRBJ2-3, with 7 bases that match TRBD2. Germline CDR1 is SGDLS and CDR2 is YYNGEE. Losses at the gene ends were 0 bases for V and 1 base for J; bases not matched to a gene: 5. This CDR3 has 16 residues. DNA of the CDR3: TGTGCCAGCAGCGTAGCTAACAGCGGGGGCACAGATACGCAGTATTTT. The encoded protein is CASSVANSGGTDTQYF. The entire variable domain, with the rest obtained from reference TRBV9 and TRBJ2-3, is as follows: DSGVTQTPKHLITATGQRVTLRCSPRSGDLSVYWYQQSLDQGLQFLIQYYNGEERAKGNILERFSAQQFPDLHSELNLSSLELGDSALYFCASSVANSGGTDTQYFGPGTRLTVL.

The rearrangement uses TRBV19 and TRBJ1-1, with D uncertain. This CDR3 has 11 residues. Trimming stripped 10 bases from V and 7 bases from J, with 13 bases between. Germline V gives CDR1 LNHDA, CDR2 SQIVND (reference sequence). CDR3 sequence (DNA): TGTGCCATACGAACCGGGTATGAAGCTTTCTTT. It is translated as CAIRTGYEAFF. The full variable domain, its missing parts supplied by reference TRBV19 and TRBJ1-1, is DGGITQSPKYLFRKEGQNVTLSCEQNLNHDAMYWYRQDPGQGLRLIYYSQIVNDFQKGDIAEGYSVSREKKESFPLTVTSAQKNPTAFYLCAIRTGYEAFFGQGTRLTVV.

The V and J genes are TRBV4-1 and TRBJ1-2; D might be TRBD1 (6 bases). Germline values: CDR1 MGHRA, CDR2 YSYEKL. There are 14 residues in the CDR3. V was pared by 4 bases and J by 8 bases, with 17 bases between. CDR3 amino acids: CASSLKGVIEGYTF. The CDR3 coding sequence is TGCGCCAGCAGCCTCAAGGGGGTAATCGAAGGCTACACCTTC.

The chain couples TRBV9 to TRBJ1-4, with 8 bases matching TRBD1. The V gene end was trimmed by 0 bases and the J gene end by 0 bases; junction bases not matched to a gene: 7. Germline CDR1 reads SGDLS; CDR2 reads YYNGEE. The CDR3 has 18 amino acids. The CDR3 protein is CASSVDGQGYATNEKLFF. In DNA, the CDR3 is TGTGCCAGCAGCGTAGATGGACAGGGATATGCAACTAATGAAAAACTGTTTTTT.

The V and J genes are TRBV5-4 and TRBJ2-5; D call uncertain. This CDR3 is 14 amino acids long. Trimming shortened V by 3 bases and J by 2 bases, and 11 bases separated the two germline ends. CDR1 is SGHNT and CDR2 is YYREEE in the germline V gene (reference sequence). CDR3 sequence reads: CASSSRRGQETQYF. CDR3 nucleotide sequence: TGTGCCAGCAGCTCTCGAAGAGGTCAAGAGACCCAGTACTTC.

The rearrangement joins TRBV2 to TRBJ1-3, with no clear D. The CDR3 has 16 amino acids. The germline V gene has CDR1 SNHLY and CDR2 FYNNEI. Trimming took off 2 bases at V and 4 bases at J, with 15 bases between the two ends. The CDR3 is CASSEQYGDAGNTIYF. The CDR3 region has the DNA TGTGCCAGCAGTGAACAGTACGGGGATGCGGGAAACACCATATATTTT.

The V call is TRBV25-1, the J call TRBJ1-2; D gene uncertain. Trimming left V 4 bases short and J 7 bases short, with 16 bases between. The CDR3 consists of 14 residues. Per germline, CDR1 MGHDK and CDR2 SYGVNS. Here the CDR3 reads CASSGSIRTGGYTF. CDR3 in DNA: TGTGCCAGCAGTGGGTCTATCCGTACGGGTGGCTACACCTTC.